This T cell receptor (beta chain) derives from a study of CXCR3-negative and CXCR3-positive naive CD8 T cells (dated by TCRdb to about 2019). Some background on the complete study: In total, about 150 million TRB reads were obtained, which works out to roughly 1.5 +/- 0.3 million reads per library. Diversity and physicochemical repertoire analyses were performed on around twelve donors pooled from two independent experiments. The TRBV-TRBJ cluster analysis covered naive subsets from five or six donors and memory cells from 3 donors.

In the germline V gene, CDR1 corresponds to MRHNA and CDR2 to SNTAGT. The CDR3 has 14 amino acids, counting the end cysteine and phenylalanine. No coding sequence is recorded. With respect to this clonotype: Its target antigen remains unknown.

For every CD8+ T cell subset, approximately 300,000 cells were flow-sorted straight into RLT lysis buffer, and each subset was sorted in triplicate. To exclude memory contaminants, naive CD8+ T cells were stringently defined as CD45RO-CCR7+CD27+CD95-. Peripheral blood mononuclear cells were isolated from buffy coats by standard density gradient centrifugation. Naive CXCR3-negative and CXCR3-positive CD8+ T cells were flow-sorted using a FACSAria III. Total RNA was extracted from sorted cells using an RNeasy Mini Kit. The paper's findings and limits, for the study overall: Because surface CD5, which has been linked to self-reactivity in mice, was comparable between naive subsets, TCR interaction strength was also inferred from TRB CDR3 physicochemical properties. TRB CDR3s from CXCR3-positive naive cells showed higher hydrophobicity (lower Kidera factor 4), lower energy, and higher strength and volume indices than CXCR3-negative naive cells. Comparably high repertoire diversity was found in both naive subsets, whereas much lower repertoire diversity was found in memory CD8+ T cells. Within the same donor, TRBV-TRBJ usage looked similar between naive CXCR3-negative and CXCR3-positive cells, but memory cells had distinct patterns. Freshly isolated PBMCs were used for most assays because CXCR3 expression partially decreased after cryopreservation.

The sequencer was a NextSeq 550. The Human TCR Profiling Kit (MiLaboratory) was used to prepare UMI-labeled 5' RACE TRB cDNA libraries. The full amount of extracted RNA was used for cDNA synthesis, and the full amount of resulting cDNA was used for PCR amplification. Libraries were prepared in parallel using an identical number of PCR cycles. The study's own analysis went as follows. With a minimum of two reads required per UMI, MIGEC and MiXCR pulled out about 50,000 +/- 10,000 unique UMI-labeled TRB cDNA molecules from each library. An average of roughly 40,000 +/- 10,000 functional in-frame TRB CDR3 nucleotide clonotypes without stop codons was found per library. After downsampling to 5000 UMI-labeled TRB molecules per sample, diversity metrics, including normalized Shannon-Wiener and Chao1, were computed in VDJtools. For the central five CDR3 residues, VDJtools calculated physicochemical properties weighted by clonotype size, namely interaction energy, strength, volume and Kidera factor 4. Based on TCRdb reprocessing of the reads, there is one entry per CDR3 protein sequence, and DNA is missing. The V and J calls here are based on TCRdb, not the publication. In this sample's table one finds 80,000 to 95,000 distinct CDR3 sequences. Around 1.6% of the sample belongs to the ten largest clones.

Input material: naive CXCR3- CD8+ T cells from blood. The sample's cell subset or site label, in plain terms: CD45RO-CCR7+CD27+CD95- naive CD8+ T cells lacking CXCR3 (TNR3-). The chain couples TRBV6-4 to TRBJ2-2. This receptor was identified in a human donor in good health. Some clones in this sample may be carry-over from other donors' samples. The CDR3: CASSERADTGELFF.